The source of this T cell receptor beta chain is a study of human T cells and chemical hapten exposure. Study-level information: Patients, chiefly female, had alopecia areata, totalis or universalis.

This clonotype was counted a few times. Its antigen remains unidentified. Via MiXCR, TCRdb re-called the RACE reads, giving one row per CDR3 protein. This sample carries fewer than 150,000 distinct CDR3 sequences, approximately 14% of them seen once, and the ten largest clones take around 0.99%. Time point reported: patch test 1, 2 weeks after DPC sensitization. Regarding treatment: therapeutic diphenylcyclopropenone sensitization with weekly scalp DPC. It was from unfractionated whole blood that total RNA was extracted. V dropped 4 bases and J dropped 4 bases, with 13 bases sitting between them. From germline, CDR1 is LGHNA and CDR2 YNFKEQ. The CDR3 runs to 14 residues. Overall study findings and caveats: It was expanded TCRs that formed significantly more large CDR3 similarity clusters than controls did.

The sequence was obtained from a young man with alopecia areata. Some clones in this sample may be carry-over from other donors' samples. This chain uses TRBV4-2 with TRBJ2-5; D might be TRBD1 or TRBD2, each matching 6 bases. The specimen comprised whole blood, sampled in connection with sensitization to the hapten diphenylcyclopropenone (DPC). CDR3 nucleotide sequence: TGTGCCAGCAGCCCGACAGGAGGGGGAGAGACCCAGTACTTC. It translates to CASSPTGGGETQYF.